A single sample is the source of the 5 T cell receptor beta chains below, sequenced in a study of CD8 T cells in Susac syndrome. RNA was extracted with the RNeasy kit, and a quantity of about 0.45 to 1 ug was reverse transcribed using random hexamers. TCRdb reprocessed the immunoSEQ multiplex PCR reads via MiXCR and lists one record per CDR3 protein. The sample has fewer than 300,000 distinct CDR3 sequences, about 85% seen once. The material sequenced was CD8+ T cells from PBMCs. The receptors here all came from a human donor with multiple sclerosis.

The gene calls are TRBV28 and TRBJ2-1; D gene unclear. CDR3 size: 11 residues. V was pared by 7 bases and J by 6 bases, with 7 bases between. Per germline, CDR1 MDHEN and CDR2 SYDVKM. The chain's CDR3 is CASNLVNEQFF. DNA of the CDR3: TGTGCCAGCAACCTGGTCAATGAGCAGTTCTTC.

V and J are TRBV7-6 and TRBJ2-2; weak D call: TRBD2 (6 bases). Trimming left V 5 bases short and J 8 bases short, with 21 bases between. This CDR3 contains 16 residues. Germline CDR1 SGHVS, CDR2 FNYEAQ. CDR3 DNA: TGTGCCAGCAGCCTCCGAGCCGAAAGAGGGAGGGGGGAGCTGTTTTTT. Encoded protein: CASSLRAERGRGELFF.

The CDR3 is CASSLARGRGNEKLFF. The CDR3 DNA sequence: TGTGCCAGCAGCTTAGCGAGAGGGAGGGGTAATGAAAAACTGTTTTTT. The chain uses TRBV7-9 and TRBJ1-4; perhaps TRBD1 as D (5 bases). The CDR3 covers 16 residues. V shed 0 bases and J shed 4 bases, with 12 bases lying between them. Per germline, CDR1 SEHNR and CDR2 FQNEAQ (reference sequence).

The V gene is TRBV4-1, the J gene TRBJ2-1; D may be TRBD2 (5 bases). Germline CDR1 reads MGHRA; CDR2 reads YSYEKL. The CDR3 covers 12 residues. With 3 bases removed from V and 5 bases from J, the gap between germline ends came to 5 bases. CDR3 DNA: TGCGCCAGCAGCCACGGGAACAATGAGCAGTTCTTC. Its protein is CASSHGNNEQFF.

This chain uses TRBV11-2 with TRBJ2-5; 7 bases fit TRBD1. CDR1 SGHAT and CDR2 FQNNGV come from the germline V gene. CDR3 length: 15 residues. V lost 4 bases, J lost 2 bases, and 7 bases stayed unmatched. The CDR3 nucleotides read TGTGCCAGCAGCTGGGACAGATCATTTCAAGAGACCCAGTACTTC. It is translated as CASSWDRSFQETQYF.